This T cell receptor beta chain emerged from a study of graft-versus-host responses after intestinal transplantation. Only a few counts were recorded for this clone. Study observations and caveats: GvH clones were identified in recipient marrow, with some first appearing in ileum or blood. Early post-transplant declines in HvG were associated with peak levels of circulating GvH clones.

The table came from immunoSEQ multiplex PCR; TCRdb's copy has only in-frame clones and leaves some out. The sample shows 20,000 to 30,000 clones, almost 40% of them seen only once. Dividing CFSE-low CD3+CD4+ and CD3+CD8+ responders were isolated by sorting after the reaction. The input for sequencing was alloreactive CD4+ T cells from a mixed lymphocyte reaction culture, taken before intestinal transplant. The subset was: CFSE-low proliferating T cells sorted from approximately 6-day pre-transplant mixed lymphocyte reaction (GvH or HvG direction). The receptor was isolated from a human patient who received an intestinal transplant.

The CDR3 DNA is TGCGCCAGCAGGGTCAGGGGGGATCTTACCGCGCAGTATTTT. This sequence encodes CASRVRGDLTAQYF. The chain has TRBV5-1 and TRBJ2-3, with D possibly matching TRBD1 (7 bases). From germline, CDR1 is SGHRS and CDR2 YFSETQ. The CDR3 sequence is 14 residues long. Deletions cut 5 bases from V and 10 bases from J, with 20 bases between.